This T cell receptor (beta chain) was retrieved from a study of T cell repertoires in cytomegalovirus infection. Study details: The public TCR beta signatures pointed to both CMV infection and matching HLA type.

V lost 5 bases to trimming and J lost 5 bases; unmatched junction nucleotides: 8. The CDR3 contains 16 residues. This clonotype was detected many times. TCRdb analysed the reads with MiXCR anew, one entry per CDR3 protein. The sample lists more than 250,000 distinct CDR3 sequences, roughly an eighth seen once, with around 9.5% in the top ten. V is TRBV12-3 or TRBV12-4 and J is TRBJ2-3, with TRBD2 matching 12 bases. Source material: PBMCs. The TCR comes from a human donor in good health (CMV status not recorded). Some clones in this sample may be carry-over from other donors' samples. CDR3 loop: CASSTRLAGVRDTQYF. For the CDR3, the DNA is TGTGCCAGCAGTACCCGACTAGCGGGGGTAAGAGATACGCAGTATTTT.